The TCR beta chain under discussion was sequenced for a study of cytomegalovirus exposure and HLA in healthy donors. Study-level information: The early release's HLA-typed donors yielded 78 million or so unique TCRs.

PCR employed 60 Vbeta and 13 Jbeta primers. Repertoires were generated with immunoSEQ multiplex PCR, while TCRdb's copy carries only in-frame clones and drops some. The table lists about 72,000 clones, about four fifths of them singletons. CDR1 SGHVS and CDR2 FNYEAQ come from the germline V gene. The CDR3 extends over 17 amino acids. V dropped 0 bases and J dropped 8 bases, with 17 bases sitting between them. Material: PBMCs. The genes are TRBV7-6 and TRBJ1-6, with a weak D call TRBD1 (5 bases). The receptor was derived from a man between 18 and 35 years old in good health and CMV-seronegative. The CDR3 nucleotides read TGTGCCAGCAGCTTAGCCAGGGCTAAGGGTTTCGATTCACCCCTCCACTTT. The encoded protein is CASSLARAKGFDSPLHF.